Sequencing of this T cell receptor beta chain was carried out in a study of blood T cell repertoires in COVID-19. Study summary: Acute and convalescent COVID-19 specimens originated in the United States, Italy and Spain. Sources were T cells, B-cell-depleted T cells, or PBMCs; the material itself was cDNA or gDNA.

Source study methods: Reference gene primer amplification in the assay estimated nucleated cell counts. Sequencing was performed with immunoSEQ multiplex PCR; in TCRdb, only in-frame clones are kept and a portion is missing. That table gives V, J and clone size, and the DNA gave D and trimming. The table lists about 200,000 clones, around 87% of them singletons. After removal of 0 bases from V and 11 bases from J, the junction contained 13 bases not matched to a gene. The CDR3 runs to 17 residues. Germline CDR1 is MGHRA and CDR2 is YSYEKL. What was sequenced was peripheral blood. The chain recombines TRBV4-1 with TRBJ1-6; 7 nucleotides line up with TRBD1. The clonotype was recovered from a man aged 45-60 years with acute or convalescent COVID-19. In DNA form, the CDR3 reads TGCGCCAGCAGCCAAGATGTCGAGGGGACAGCCTTGCCACCCCTCCACTTT. Residues: CASSQDVEGTALPPLHF.